The 14 T cell receptor beta chains reported below all come from one sample, sequenced in a study of blood T cell repertoires in COVID-19. Profiling relied on immunoSEQ multiplex PCR, and the TCRdb table lists in-frame clones only, not all of them. Of about 150,000 clones listed, 88% are singletons. Sequencing input: peripheral blood. Receptor source: a human donor with COVID-19, enrolled during active disease. The donor label of this sample is uncertain.

The rearrangement links TRBV6-5 to TRBJ1-4; D unclear. Trimming took off 6 bases at V and 8 bases at J, with 10 bases between the two ends. Germline CDR1 MNHEY, CDR2 SVGAGI. The CDR3 loop spans 12 amino acids. CDR3 in amino acids: CASSHAGEKLFF. In nucleotides, the CDR3 is TGTGCCAGCAGCCATGCGGGGGAAAAACTGTTTTTT.

CDR3 region: CSFALTGNEQYF. Here the CDR3 DNA reads TGCAGCTTCGCCCTGACAGGAAACGAGCAGTACTTC. V and J are TRBV29-1 and TRBJ2-7; tentatively, D is TRBD1 (6 bases). The CDR3 length is 12 residues. Trimming removed 8 bases at V and 5 bases at J, with 16 bases between. CDR1 SQVTM and CDR2 ANQGSEA come from the germline V gene.

This sequence joins TRBV18 and TRBJ2-7; tentatively, D is TRBD1 (6 bases). Looked up from germline, CDR1 is KGHSH and CDR2 is LQKENI. The V gene lost 3 bases and the J gene lost 2 bases, with 11 bases spanning the gap. The CDR3 covers 14 residues. CDR3 amino acids: CASSPDRTTYEQYF. Here the CDR3 DNA reads TGTGCCAGCTCACCGGACAGAACGACCTACGAGCAGTACTTC.

This rearrangement joins TRBV12-3 or TRBV12-4 to TRBJ2-2, with D unresolved. The CDR3 covers 13 residues. Trimming shortened V by 6 bases and J by 6 bases, and 11 bases separated the two germline ends. The CDR3 bases are TGTGCCAGCAGCCTTGGGCTCCCCGGGGAGCTGTTTTTT. This codes for CASSLGLPGELFF.

The rearrangement uses TRBV5-1 and TRBJ1-2, with D maybe TRBD1 (6 bases). The CDR3 is made up of 13 amino acids. Germline CDR1 SGHRS, CDR2 YFSETQ. V was cut by 0 bases and J by 5 bases, with 8 bases left in between. The CDR3 loop is CASSLGTAYGYTF. The CDR3 DNA sequence: TGCGCCAGCAGCTTGGGGACAGCTTATGGCTACACCTTC.

CDR3 residues: CASSLFGFSSYNSPLHF. The CDR3 DNA reads TGTGCCAGCAGCTTGTTCGGGTTTAGCTCCTATAATTCACCCCTCCACTTT. The V call is TRBV5-6, the J call TRBJ1-6; the D is unclear. Between the trimmed V and J ends, which lost 1 base and 0 bases, there was a span of 11 bases. Per the germline V gene, CDR1 is SGHDT and CDR2 is YYEEEE. The CDR3 length is 17 residues.

The chain carries TRBV3-1 (or the pseudogene TRBV3-2) and TRBJ2-3; TRBD1 is a possible D gene (6 bases). The CDR3 consists of 15 residues. The V and J ends lost 3 bases and 2 bases respectively, with 12 bases between them. Looked up from germline, CDR1 is LGHDT and CDR2 is YNNKEL (reference sequence). The CDR3 region has the DNA TGTGCCAGCAGCCAGCAAACAGGGACCACAGATACGCAGTATTTT. It translates to CASSQQTGTTDTQYF.

This chain connects TRBV7-2 to TRBJ2-7, with D maybe TRBD1 (5 bases). Trimming pared 6 bases from V and 5 bases from J, leaving 14 bases between. The CDR3 is 13 amino acids. The germline gives CDR1 SGHTA, CDR2 FQGNSA. The CDR3 sequence: CASSYTAGNEQYF. CDR3 coding DNA: TGTGCCAGCAGTTACACCGCAGGGAACGAGCAGTACTTC.

J is TRBJ1-5 and V is TRBV1; the table's D call of TRBD1 was not tested on the DNA. TRBV1 is classified as a pseudogene. CDR3 length equals 16 residues. Here the CDR3 DNA reads TGCACCAGCAGCCGGTCAGGGATCGATGGGAATCAGCCCCAGCATTTT. This codes for CTSSRSGIDGNQPQHF.

CDR3 residues: CASRKDSSYNEQFF. The CDR3 nucleotides read TGCGCCAGCAGGAAGGACAGCTCCTACAATGAGCAGTTCTTC. This chain joins TRBV10-1 and TRBJ2-1; D is perhaps TRBD1 (6 bases). V was clipped by 6 bases and J by 0 bases, with 9 bases between them. From germline, CDR1 is WNHNN and CDR2 SYGVQD (reference sequence). This CDR3 is 14 amino acids long.

The chain couples TRBV4-2 to TRBJ1-2; 12 bases line up with TRBD1. The J segment lost 4 bases and the V segment lost 4 bases, leaving 19 bases of the junction unmatched. The CDR3 spans 20 residues. Germline loops: CDR1 LGHNA, CDR2 YNFKEQ. The CDR3: CASSRTVLRGQGAPTYGYTF. For the CDR3, the DNA is TGTGCCAGCAGCCGGACAGTCCTCCGGGGACAGGGGGCGCCGACCTATGGCTACACCTTC.

For the CDR3, the DNA is TGTGCCAGTACCCCAGACCGCATGGGGCGGCCCCAGCATTTT. Amino acids: CASTPDRMGRPQHF. The chain is built from TRBV19 and TRBJ1-5; perhaps TRBD1 as D (5 bases). From germline, CDR1 is LNHDA and CDR2 SQIVND (reference sequence). The length of the CDR3 is 14 residues. The germline V and J ends were trimmed by 7 bases and 9 bases, with 19 bases remaining between them.

V gene TRBV19 combines with J gene TRBJ1-1, with a weak D call TRBD1 (6 bases). This CDR3 comprises 14 residues. Germline CDR1 and CDR2: LNHDA and SQIVND (reference sequence). V was pared by 8 bases and J by 1 base, with 14 bases between. The CDR3: CASRQARGNTEAFF. For the CDR3, the DNA is TGTGCCAGTCGACAGGCGAGGGGGAACACTGAAGCTTTCTTT.

This clone was observed a single time. This chain joins TRBV19 and TRBJ2-7, with TRBD2 identical over 10 bases. This CDR3 has 19 amino acids. V trimming: 7 bases; J trimming: 0 bases; junction bases outside the gene matches: 18. Germline CDR1 and CDR2: LNHDA and SQIVND (reference sequence). CDR3 in amino acids: CASKGGGTGLAEPSYEQYF. CDR3 nucleotides: TGTGCCAGTAAGGGGGGGGGAACCGGACTAGCGGAGCCCTCCTACGAGCAGTACTTC. The whole variable domain, filled in from reference TRBV19 and TRBJ2-7, reads DGGITQSPKYLFRKEGQNVTLSCEQNLNHDAMYWYRQDPGQGLRLIYYSQIVNDFQKGDIAEGYSVSREKKESFPLTVTSAQKNPTAFYLCASKGGGTGLAEPSYEQYFGPGTRLTVT.